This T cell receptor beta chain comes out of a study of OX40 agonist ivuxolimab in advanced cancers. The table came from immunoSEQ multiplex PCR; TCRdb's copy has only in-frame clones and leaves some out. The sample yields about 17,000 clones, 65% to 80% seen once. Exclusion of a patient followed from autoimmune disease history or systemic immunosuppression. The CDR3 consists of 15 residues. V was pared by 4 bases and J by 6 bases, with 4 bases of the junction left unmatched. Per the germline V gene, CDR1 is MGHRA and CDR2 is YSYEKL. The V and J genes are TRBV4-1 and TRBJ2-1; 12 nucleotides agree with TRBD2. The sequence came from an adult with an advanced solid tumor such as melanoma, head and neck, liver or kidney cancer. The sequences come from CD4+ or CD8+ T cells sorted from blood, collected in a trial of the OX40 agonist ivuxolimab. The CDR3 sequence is CASSLSLAGGNEQFF. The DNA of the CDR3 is TGCGCCAGCAGCCTATCACTAGCGGGGGGCAATGAGCAGTTCTTC.